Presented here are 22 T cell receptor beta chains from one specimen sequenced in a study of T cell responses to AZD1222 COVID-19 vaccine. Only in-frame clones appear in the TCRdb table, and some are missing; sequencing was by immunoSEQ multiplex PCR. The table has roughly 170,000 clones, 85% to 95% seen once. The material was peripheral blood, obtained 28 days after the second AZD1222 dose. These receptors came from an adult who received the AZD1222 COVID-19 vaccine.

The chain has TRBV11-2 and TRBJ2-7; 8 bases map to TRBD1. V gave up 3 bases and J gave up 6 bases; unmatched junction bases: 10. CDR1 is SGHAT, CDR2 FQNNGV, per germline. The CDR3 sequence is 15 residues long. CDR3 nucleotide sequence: TGTGCCAGCAGCTTCTCCAGGGGGCGCTTTCCCGAGCAGTACTTC. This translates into CASSFSRGRFPEQYF.

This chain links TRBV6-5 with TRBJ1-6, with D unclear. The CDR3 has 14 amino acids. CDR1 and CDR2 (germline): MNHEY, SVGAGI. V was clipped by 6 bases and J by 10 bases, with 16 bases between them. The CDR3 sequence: CASREGFGESPLHF. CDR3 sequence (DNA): TGTGCCAGCAGAGAGGGCTTCGGAGAGTCACCCCTCCACTTT.

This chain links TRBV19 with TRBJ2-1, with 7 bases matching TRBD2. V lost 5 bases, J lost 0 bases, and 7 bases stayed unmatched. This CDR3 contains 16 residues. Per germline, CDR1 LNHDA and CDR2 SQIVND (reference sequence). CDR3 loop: CASSRPSGASYNEQFF. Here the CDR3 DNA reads TGTGCCAGTAGTCGCCCGAGCGGGGCCTCCTACAATGAGCAGTTCTTC. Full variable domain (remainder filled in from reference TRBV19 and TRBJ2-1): DGGITQSPKYLFRKEGQNVTLSCEQNLNHDAMYWYRQDPGQGLRLIYYSQIVNDFQKGDIAEGYSVSREKKESFPLTVTSAQKNPTAFYLCASSRPSGASYNEQFFGPGTRLTVL.

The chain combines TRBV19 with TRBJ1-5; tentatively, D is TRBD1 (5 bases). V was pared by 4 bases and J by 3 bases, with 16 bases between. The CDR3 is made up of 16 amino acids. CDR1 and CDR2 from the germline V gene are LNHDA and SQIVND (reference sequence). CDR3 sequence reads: CASSTDSAGLNQPQHF. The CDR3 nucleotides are TGTGCCAGTAGTACGGACTCCGCAGGGCTCAATCAGCCCCAGCATTTT. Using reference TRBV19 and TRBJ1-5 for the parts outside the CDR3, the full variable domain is DGGITQSPKYLFRKEGQNVTLSCEQNLNHDAMYWYRQDPGQGLRLIYYSQIVNDFQKGDIAEGYSVSREKKESFPLTVTSAQKNPTAFYLCASSTDSAGLNQPQHFGDGTRLSIL.

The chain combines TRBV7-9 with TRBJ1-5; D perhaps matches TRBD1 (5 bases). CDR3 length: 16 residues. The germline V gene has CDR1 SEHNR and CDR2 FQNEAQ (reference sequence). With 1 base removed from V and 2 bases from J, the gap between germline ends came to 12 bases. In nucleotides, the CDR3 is TGTGCCAGCAGCTTAGGATGGGGGACGGGCAATCAGCCCCAGCATTTT. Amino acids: CASSLGWGTGNQPQHF.

The CDR3, as DNA: TGTGCCAGCGTACCGGGACAGAGCTACGAGCAGTACTTC. It is translated as CASVPGQSYEQYF. V gene TRBV2 combines with J gene TRBJ2-7; the match to TRBD1 covers 7 bases. The CDR3 extends over 13 amino acids. V dropped 8 bases and J dropped 3; count of bases not matched to a gene: 7. Germline CDR1 SNHLY, CDR2 FYNNEI. The full variable domain, with the rest looked up from reference TRBV2 and TRBJ2-7, is EPEVTQTPSHQVTQMGQEVILRCVPISNHLYFYWYRQILGQKVEFLVSFYNNEISEKSEIFDDQFSVERPDGSNFTLKIRSTKLEDSAMYFCASVPGQSYEQYFGPGTRLTVT.

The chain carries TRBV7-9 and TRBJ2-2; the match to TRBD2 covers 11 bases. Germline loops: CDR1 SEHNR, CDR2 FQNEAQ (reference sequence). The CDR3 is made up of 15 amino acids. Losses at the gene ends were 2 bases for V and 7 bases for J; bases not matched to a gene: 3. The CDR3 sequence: CASSLTSGSLGELFF. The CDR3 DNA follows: TGTGCCAGCAGCTTAACTAGCGGGAGTCTCGGGGAGCTGTTTTTT.

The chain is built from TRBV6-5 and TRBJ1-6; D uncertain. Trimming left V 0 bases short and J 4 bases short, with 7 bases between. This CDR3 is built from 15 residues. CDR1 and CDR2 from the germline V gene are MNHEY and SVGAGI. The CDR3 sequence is CASSYSLRYNSPLHF. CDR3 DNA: TGTGCCAGCAGTTACTCGCTGCGGTATAATTCACCCCTCCACTTT.

The CDR3 sequence: CACFGGQAQSPLHF. In nucleotides, the CDR3 is TGTGCCTGTTTCGGGGGACAGGCCCAATCACCCCTCCACTTT. The chain employs TRBV30 and TRBJ1-6, with TRBD1 matching 8 bases. V shed 6 bases and J 10 bases; nucleotides not matched to a gene: 11. The CDR3 totals 14 residues. Germline loops: CDR1 GTSNPN, CDR2 SVGIG (reference sequence).

The CDR3 here is CASSIKTGDYNEQFF. Here the CDR3 DNA reads TGTGCCAGCAGCATAAAGACAGGGGACTACAATGAGCAGTTCTTC. The genes are TRBV7-2 and TRBJ2-1; 8 nucleotides agree with TRBD1. The germline V gene has CDR1 SGHTA and CDR2 FQGNSA. This CDR3 has 15 amino acids. The V segment lost 5 bases and the J segment 3 bases; nucleotides outside the gene matches: 6.

The CDR3 spells CSVEDHPGSGGGYTF. CDR3 bases: TGCAGCGTTGAAGATCACCCAGGGTCCGGGGGTGGCTACACCTTC. The rearrangement joins TRBV29-1 to TRBJ1-2; maybe TRBD1 (5 bases). This CDR3 spans 15 amino acids. With 0 bases removed from V and 7 bases from J, the gap between germline ends came to 18 bases. Germline CDR1 is SQVTM and CDR2 is ANQGSEA.

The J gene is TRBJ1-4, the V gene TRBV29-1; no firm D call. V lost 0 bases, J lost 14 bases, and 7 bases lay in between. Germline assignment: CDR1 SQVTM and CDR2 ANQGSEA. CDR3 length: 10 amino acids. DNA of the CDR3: TGCAGCGTTGAAGATAAGGATCTGTTTTTT. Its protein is CSVEDKDLFF.

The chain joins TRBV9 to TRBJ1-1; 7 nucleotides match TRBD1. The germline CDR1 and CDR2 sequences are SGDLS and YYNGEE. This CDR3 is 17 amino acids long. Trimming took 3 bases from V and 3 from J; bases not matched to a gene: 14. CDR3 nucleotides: TGTGCCAGCAGCGGGCTCCCGGGACAGACGGGGTACACTGAAGCTTTCTTT. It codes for CASSGLPGQTGYTEAFF.

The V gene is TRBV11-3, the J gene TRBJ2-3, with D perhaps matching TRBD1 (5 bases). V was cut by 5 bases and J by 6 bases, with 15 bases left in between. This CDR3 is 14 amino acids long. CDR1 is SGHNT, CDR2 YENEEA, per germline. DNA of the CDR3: TGTGCCAGCAGCCCCCCCGGACAACCTGATACGCAGTATTTT. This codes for CASSPPGQPDTQYF.

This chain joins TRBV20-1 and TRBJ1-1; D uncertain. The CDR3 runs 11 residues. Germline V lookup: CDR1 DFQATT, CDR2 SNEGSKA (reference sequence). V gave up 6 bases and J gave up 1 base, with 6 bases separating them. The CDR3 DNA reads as TGCAGTGCCCACCGGAACACTGAAGCTTTCTTT. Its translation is CSAHRNTEAFF.

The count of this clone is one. CDR3 bases: TGTGCCAGCAGCCCCACAGGGGGCTTCAATCAGCCCCAGCATTTT. It translates to CASSPTGGFNQPQHF. This chain uses TRBV28 with TRBJ1-5; 9 nucleotides line up with TRBD1. This CDR3 comprises 15 residues. V lost 6 bases, J lost 3 bases, and 6 bases stayed unmatched. CDR1 is MDHEN, CDR2 SYDVKM, per germline.

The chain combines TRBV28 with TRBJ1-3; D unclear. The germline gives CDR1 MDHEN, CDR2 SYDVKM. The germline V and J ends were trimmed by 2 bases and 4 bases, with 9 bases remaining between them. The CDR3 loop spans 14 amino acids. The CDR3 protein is CASSLRPSGNTIYF. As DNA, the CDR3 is TGTGCCAGCAGTTTAAGGCCCTCGGGAAACACCATATATTTT.

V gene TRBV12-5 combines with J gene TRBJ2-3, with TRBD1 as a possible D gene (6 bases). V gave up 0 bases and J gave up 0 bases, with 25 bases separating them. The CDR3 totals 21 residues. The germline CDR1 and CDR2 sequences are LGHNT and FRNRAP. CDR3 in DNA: TGTGCTAGTGGTTTGGTGCCCTACAGGGACCTCCCGGCCGGGAGCACAGATACGCAGTATTTT. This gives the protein CASGLVPYRDLPAGSTDTQYF.

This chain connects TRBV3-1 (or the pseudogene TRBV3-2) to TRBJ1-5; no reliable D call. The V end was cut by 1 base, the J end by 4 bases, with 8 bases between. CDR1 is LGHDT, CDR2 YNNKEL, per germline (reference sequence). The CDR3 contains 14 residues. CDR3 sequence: CASSQGLGNQPQHF. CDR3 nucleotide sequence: TGTGCCAGCAGCCAAGGGCTGGGGAATCAGCCCCAGCATTTT.

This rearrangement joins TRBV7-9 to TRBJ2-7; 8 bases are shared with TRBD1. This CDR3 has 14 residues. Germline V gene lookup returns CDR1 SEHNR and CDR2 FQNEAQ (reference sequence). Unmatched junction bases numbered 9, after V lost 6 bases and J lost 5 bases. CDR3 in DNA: TGTGCCAGCAGGCCACCGGGACAGGCCAACGAGCAGTACTTC. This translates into CASRPPGQANEQYF.

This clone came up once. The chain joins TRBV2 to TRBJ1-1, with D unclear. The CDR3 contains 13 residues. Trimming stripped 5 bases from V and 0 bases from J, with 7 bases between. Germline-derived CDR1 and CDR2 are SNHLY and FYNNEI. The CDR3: CASSSQMNTEAFF. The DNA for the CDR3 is TGTGCCAGCAGTAGTCAGATGAACACTGAAGCTTTCTTT.

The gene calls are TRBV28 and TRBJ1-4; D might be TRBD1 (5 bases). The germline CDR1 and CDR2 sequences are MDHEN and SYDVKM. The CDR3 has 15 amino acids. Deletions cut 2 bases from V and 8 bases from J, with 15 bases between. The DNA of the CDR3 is TGTGCCAGCAGTTTAATAGGGGTCCAGGAGGAAAAACTGTTTTTT. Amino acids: CASSLIGVQEEKLFF.